The source of this T cell receptor beta chain is a study of Ad26.COV2.S vaccination and SARS-CoV-2 variants. Background on the study: The Ad26.COV2.S arm of the COV1001 trial was where the donor was placed. Administration of Ad26.COV2.S was intramuscular, either once or twice 56 days apart.

TCRdb's table, derived via immunoSEQ multiplex PCR, lists solely in-frame clones and lacks some. The sample includes about 350,000 clones, 80% to 90% of them seen just once. The CDR3 spans 13 residues. The germline CDR1 and CDR2 sequences are SGHAT and FQNNGV. With 5 bases removed from V and 5 bases from J, the gap between germline ends came to 9 bases. Treatment in this sample: around 19 received Ad26.COV2.S at low or high dose, single or two shots; roughly five received placebo; per-sample allocation not given. Collection of the samples took place on day 63 after the first injection of vaccine or placebo.

This chain uses TRBV11-2 with TRBJ2-2; D is ambiguous. The TCR was taken from a person between 18 and 65 years old who received the Ad26.COV2.S COVID-19 vaccine or a placebo. The sequencing here drew on peripheral blood, taken in a trial of Ad26.COV2.S vaccine versus placebo. The CDR3 sequence is CASSPLLTGELFF. In nucleotides, the CDR3 is TGTGCCAGCAGCCCGCTTCTGACCGGGGAGCTGTTTTTT. Full variable domain (rest looked up from reference TRBV11-2 and TRBJ2-2): EAGVAQSPRYKIIEKRQSVAFWCNPISGHATLYWYQQILGQGPKLLIQFQNNGVVDDSQLPKDRFSAERLKGVDSTLKIQPAKLEDSAVYLCASSPLLTGELFFGEGSRLTVL.